This is a list of T cell receptor beta chains from one sample in a study of T-cell memory formation after mild COVID-19. TCRdb re-derived calls from the 5' RACE reads in MiXCR, one entry per CDR3 protein. The sample has about 170,000 distinct CDR3 sequences, 10% to 15% seen once. The sample comprised PBMCs or a T cell subset sorted from them (not recorded which). These receptor sequences come from a man in his late teens or twenties who had mild COVID-19 (a few samples of this study predate the infection). Cell type and time point are not known. CDR3s include the opening cysteine and the closing phenylalanine or tryptophan. A D gene is named only where the DNA matches it firmly. Size tells how often a clone was seen (once, few, many) or the class of an expanded clone, and some rows leave it out.

NA,TRBJ2-1,NA,TRBV9,CASSVEGYNEQFF,TGTGCCAGCAGCGTAGAGGGCTACAATGAGCAGTTCTTC
few,TRBJ2-3,NA,TRBV10-3,CAISPSTSGDTQYF,TGTGCCATCAGTCCCAGCACCTCAGGAGATACGCAGTATTTT
few,TRBJ2-1,NA,TRBV29-1,CSVVRGALIEQFF,TGCAGCGTTGTAAGGGGGGCTTTAATTGAGCAGTTCTTC
NA,TRBJ2-1,NA,TRBV7-3,CASSSVPRGTGYNEQFF,TGTGCCAGCAGCTCAGTACCCAGGGGAACGGGGTACAATGAGCAGTTCTTC
few,TRBJ2-5,TRBD2,TRBV7-6,CASSIPGTSGGETQYF,TGTGCCAGCAGCATACCCGGGACTAGCGGGGGGGAGACCCAGTACTTC
NA,TRBJ2-2,TRBD1,TRBV18,CASSPGQGARTGELFF,TGTGCCAGCTCACCGGGACAGGGGGCGCGGACCGGGGAGCTGTTTTTT
NA,TRBJ1-1,NA,TRBV6-1,CASSGRRNTEAFF,TGTGCCAGCTCGGGCAGGCGGAACACTGAAGCTTTCTTT
NA,TRBJ2-1,NA,TRBV12-3/TRBV12-4,CASSGLYNEQFF,TGTGCCAGCAGCGGGCTCTACAATGAGCAGTTCTTC
NA,TRBJ2-3,TRBD2,TRBV4-2,CASSARGADTQYF,TGTGCCAGCAGCGCTCGGGGGGCAGATACGCAGTATTTT
medium-sized,TRBJ2-7,NA,TRBV5-1,CASSPLGEQYF,TGCGCCAGCAGCCCCCTCGGAGAGCAGTACTTC
few,TRBJ2-7,TRBD1,TRBV20-1,CSPHSPDRGLYEQYF,TGCAGTCCCCATTCCCCAGACAGGGGGCTTTACGAGCAGTACTTC
few,TRBJ1-6,NA,TRBV5-1,CASSLSVDSPLHF,TGCGCCAGCAGCTTGTCCGTCGATTCACCCCTCCACTTT
NA,TRBJ2-3,NA,TRBV7-2,CASSLGGPPDTQYF,TGTGCCAGCAGCTTGGGGGGGCCGCCAGATACGCAGTATTTT
NA,TRBJ1-1,NA,TRBV11-2,CASSRMRGVGNTEAFF,TGTGCCAGCAGTCGCATGAGGGGGGTCGGGAACACTGAAGCTTTCTTT
few,TRBJ2-3,NA,TRBV6-1,CASSDTRQVTQYF,TGTGCCAGCAGTGATACAAGGCAGGTTACGCAGTATTTT